This section outlines one T cell receptor beta chain sequence together with its context. This clonotype was counted many times. Its binding antigen is unknown. No much larger clone is present one base from it, and per-base qualities are unavailable. The sample comes from a study of identical twins (dated by TCRdb to the mid-2010s). About the study as a whole: To test whether fetal clonotypes persist, the study used deep sequencing on TCR alpha and beta repertoires from monozygotic twins, unrelated adults of various ages, and cord blood. Replicate twin experiments were performed at different times using different library preparation protocols to rule out contamination.

Points the paper makes about the study in general: Invariant T cells such as MAIT and iNKT could partly confound zero-insertion analyses, although diverse VJ usage argued against such confounding for most clonotypes. Compared with coincidental sharing between unrelated individuals, out-of-frame TCR alpha sequences shared between twins had an excess of sequences with low generation probability. In monozygotic twins, out-of-frame TCR alpha sharing was systematically underestimated by recombination models, although the models agreed with sharing between unrelated individuals. Excess twin sharing in beta out-of-frame sequences was weaker because fewer shared sequences lowered the signal-to-noise ratio. Because the same donors could not be followed over many years, the conclusions relied on cross-sectional statistical analysis. Abundant cord blood beta clonotypes carried fewer insertions; young adult naive repertoires showed a weaker similar trend, while memory repertoires showed none.

All donors were healthy Caucasians. The researchers also sequenced three unrelated adults who were not twins: a male aged 18 to 29, a male aged 50 to 59, and a female aged 50 to 59. Using Miltenyi CD45RO+ enrichment and human naive T-cell isolation kits, memory (CD45RO+) and naive T cells were isolated from PBMC. V is reduced by 6 bases and J by 5 bases, leaving a spacing of 22 bases between them. CDR1 and CDR2 (DFQATT, SNEGSKA) derive from the germline V gene (reference sequence). The CDR3 spans 15 residues, from the cysteine through the phenylalanine. Solely the CDR3 DNA is kept, with 45 bases framed from the first base. Library prep was done by 5' RACE. These reads were obtained on an Illumina HiSeq 2000. A universal primer binding site was added through template switching, and the final cDNA carried a unique molecular identifier so that TCR cDNA molecules could be counted accurately. Specific primers in the conserved constant-segment region were used to synthesize first-strand cDNA for TCR alpha and beta chains. Each cDNA library was double barcoded, with a SMART-Mk sample barcode plus Illumina barcodes, to control for contamination. TruSeq adapter sequences and Illumina sample barcodes were added in two successive PCR steps. TCR alpha and beta cDNA libraries were sequenced on the Illumina HiSeq platform with custom primers. The authors' analysis ran thus. MiGEC processed the raw reads to extract unique molecular identifiers, while MiXCR was used to determine the CDR3 positions. For each individual, recombination models were inferred using an EM algorithm with the repgenHMM and IGoR tools. Shared clonotypes were analyzed with the tcR package in R, and sharing was normalized by the product of cloneset sizes. To study raw recombination without the effects of thymic and clonal selection, out-of-frame nonproductive sequences were analyzed. Starting from the raw public reads, TCRdb applied fastp trimming at Q25, assembled clones with MiXCR and retained in-frame beta chains. A single entry per CDR3 protein holds the most common genes and DNA from its merged rows. TCRdb assigned the V and J calls; the authors' analysis was not used. In this sample the table shows hundreds of thousands of distinct CDR3 sequences, 5.5% to 7.5% of which occur a single time. The top ten constitute around 1.9% of the sample.

The V and J segments used are TRBV20-1 and TRBJ2-5, with a tentative D gene TRBD2 over 5 matching bases. This sequence was found in a man between 18 and 35 years old in good health. Sequences were obtained from naive T cells sorted from blood. According to the study, the label for this sample's cell subset or site signals: cells isolated with a human naive T-cell isolation kit. This receptor has the CDR3 CSALTGLLLRETQYF. The DNA is as follows: TGCAGTGCCTTGACCGGACTCCTTCTGCGGGAGACCCAGTACTTC.